The 8 T cell receptor beta chains reported below all come from one sample, sequenced in a study of Tregs in tolerant kidney transplant recipients. The method was immunoSEQ multiplex PCR; TCRdb's version includes in-frame clones alone and lacks a portion of them. The sample yields over 70,000 clones, about 91% seen once. Recipients received nonmyeloablative bone marrow transplants from related graft donors, with transient mixed chimerism. This specimen was CD4+ T cells from blood (PBMCs), taken 24 months after the transplant. The receptors derive from a human patient who received a combined kidney and bone marrow transplant. The T cells may come from the graft donor.

The chain carries TRBV10-3 and TRBJ2-2, with D hard to call. From germline, CDR1 is ENHRY and CDR2 SYGVKD. The V end lost 0 bases, the J end lost 3 bases, and 5 bases lay between the germline ends. This CDR3 has 14 amino acids. The CDR3: CAISESADTGELFF. The CDR3 nucleotides read TGTGCCATCAGTGAGTCGGCGGACACCGGGGAGCTGTTTTTT.

On this clone itself: Compared with germline, one end of the junction differs, possibly owing to a read error. Other DNA sequences in this specimen translate into the identical CDR3. The genes are TRBV5-1 and TRBJ1-6; D is unresolved. Germline V CDR1 and CDR2: SGHRS, YFSETQ. The CDR3 sequence is 14 residues long. CDR3 bases: TGCGCCAGCAGCTTGGAACAGAGTAATTCCCCCCTCCACTTT. Protein sequence: CASSLEQSNSPLHF.

The V and J genes are TRBV28 and TRBJ2-1; 9 bases are shared with TRBD1. The V gene end was trimmed by 2 bases and the J gene end by 2 bases; junction bases not matched to a gene: 1. Germline-derived CDR1 and CDR2 are MDHEN and SYDVKM. This CDR3 contains 15 residues. The CDR3 nucleotides read TGTGCCAGCAGTTTAGGACAGGGGCCCTACAATGAGCAGTTCTTC. Its translation is CASSLGQGPYNEQFF.

This clone was counted a single time. This sequence joins TRBV11-3 and TRBJ2-4; a weak D match, TRBD2 (7 bases). V was clipped by 4 bases and J by 0 bases, with 19 bases between them. The CDR3 covers 18 residues. Germline V gives CDR1 SGHNT, CDR2 YENEEA. The CDR3 loop reads CASSSPSGGGGAKNIQYF. The DNA for the CDR3 is TGTGCCAGCAGCTCCCCCTCCGGCGGGGGCGGAGCCAAAAACATTCAGTACTTC.

This chain connects TRBV6-5 to TRBJ2-3; 12 nucleotides agree with TRBD2. Germline values: CDR1 MNHEY, CDR2 SVGAGI. This CDR3 comprises 16 residues. J lost 5 bases, V lost 2 bases, and 5 bases had no gene match. The CDR3, as DNA: TGTGCCAGCAGTTACCAGACTAGCGGGAGTGGAGATACGCAGTATTTT. This translates into CASSYQTSGSGDTQYF.

This sequence joins TRBV2 and TRBJ1-4; perhaps TRBD1 as D (6 bases). CDR3 length: 13 amino acids. The V and J ends lost 7 bases and 8 bases respectively, with 14 bases between them. In germline, CDR1 is SNHLY, CDR2 FYNNEI. The CDR3 spells CASTQGPLEKLFF. The CDR3 DNA reads as TGTGCCAGCACTCAGGGGCCTCTGGAAAAACTGTTTTTT.

This clone was seen a single time. The genes are TRBV7-9 and TRBJ1-2, with 8 bases that match TRBD1. This CDR3 is 15 amino acids long. The V gene's germline CDR1 is SEHNR and CDR2 FQNEAQ (reference sequence). Trimming took 5 bases from V and 4 from J; bases not matched to a gene: 9. CDR3: CASSARTGSGYGYTF. The DNA for the CDR3 is TGTGCCAGCAGCGCGAGGACAGGGTCCGGCTATGGCTACACCTTC.

The chain has TRBV4-3 and TRBJ2-1; a possible D gene is TRBD1 (6 bases). The germline gives CDR1 LGHNA, CDR2 YSLEER. The CDR3 contains 14 residues. V shed 5 bases and J shed 7 bases, with 15 bases lying between them. The CDR3 bases are TGCGCCAGCAGCGCACAGGGAACGGTTAATGAGCAGTTCTTC. This encodes CASSAQGTVNEQFF.